The clone carrying this T cell receptor beta chain came up many times. The V gene lost 0 bases and the J gene lost 4 bases, with 18 bases spanning the gap. Germline values: CDR1 SGDLS, CDR2 YYNGEE. The CDR3 runs 17 residues. RNA transcripts were the template for amplifying TCR beta CDR3 regions. RT-PCR in the first round (using the HTBI primer set) targeted the TCR CDR3. TCRdb independently ran MiXCR on the multiplex PCR reads; one entry per CDR3 protein. The sample holds about 400,000 distinct CDR3 sequences; approximately 15% are singletons and the top ten take 32%. These data come from a study of T cells in Graves' hyperthyroidism and ophthalmopathy.

Sequencing input: blood. The chain combines TRBV9 with TRBJ2-3; D is unclear. The source of this sequence is a young woman with Graves' hyperthyroidism. CDR3 region: CASSVALRTSPPDTQYF. The CDR3 nucleotides are TGTGCCAGCAGCGTAGCTCTACGGACCTCCCCCCCAGATACGCAGTATTTT.